Presented here are 4 T cell receptor beta chains from one specimen sequenced in a study of cytomegalovirus exposure and HLA in healthy donors. The PCR made use of 60 Vbeta and 13 Jbeta primers. Some clones are missing from TCRdb's copy, which holds only in-frame ones; the method was immunoSEQ multiplex PCR. The sample contains 110,000 or so clones, 60% to 80% of which appear only once. Sequencing input: PBMCs. The receptors were sampled from a woman aged 25 to 39 in good health and CMV-seropositive.

The rearrangement uses TRBV6-1 and TRBJ2-1; TRBD2 aligns across 9 bases. The CDR3 extends over 18 amino acids. In germline, CDR1 is MNHNS, CDR2 SASEGT. V was clipped by 3 bases and J by 5 bases; unmatched bases: 14. The CDR3 sequence is CASSEVAGEVSPHNEQFF. The CDR3 nucleotides read TGTGCCAGCAGTGAGGTAGCGGGGGAGGTCAGCCCCCACAATGAGCAGTTCTTC.

The chain links TRBV6-5 to TRBJ1-1; D remains ambiguous. V was trimmed by 5 bases and J by 4 bases, leaving 8 bases between them. Germline V CDR1 and CDR2: MNHEY, SVGAGI. This CDR3 region has 12 residues. The CDR3 DNA follows: TGTGCCAGCAGTGATCTAGGCACTGAAGCTTTCTTT. It yields the protein CASSDLGTEAFF.

This rearrangement joins TRBV9 to TRBJ1-3; 10 bases fit TRBD1. The CDR3 contains 19 residues. V shed 4 bases and J 1 base; nucleotides not matched to a gene: 14. Germline V gives CDR1 SGDLS, CDR2 YYNGEE. CDR3 region: CASSLTGGGQGKSGNTIYF. DNA of the CDR3: TGTGCCAGCAGCCTAACTGGAGGGGGACAGGGGAAGTCTGGAAACACCATATATTTT.

The chain couples TRBV4-1 to TRBJ1-2; perhaps TRBD1 as D (6 bases). Germline values: CDR1 MGHRA, CDR2 YSYEKL. V was clipped by 1 base and J by 7 bases, with 16 bases between them. This CDR3 is 15 amino acids long. CDR3 region: CASSQAGTPDGGYTF. The CDR3 DNA follows: TGCGCCAGCAGCCAAGCCGGGACACCCGACGGTGGCTACACCTTC.